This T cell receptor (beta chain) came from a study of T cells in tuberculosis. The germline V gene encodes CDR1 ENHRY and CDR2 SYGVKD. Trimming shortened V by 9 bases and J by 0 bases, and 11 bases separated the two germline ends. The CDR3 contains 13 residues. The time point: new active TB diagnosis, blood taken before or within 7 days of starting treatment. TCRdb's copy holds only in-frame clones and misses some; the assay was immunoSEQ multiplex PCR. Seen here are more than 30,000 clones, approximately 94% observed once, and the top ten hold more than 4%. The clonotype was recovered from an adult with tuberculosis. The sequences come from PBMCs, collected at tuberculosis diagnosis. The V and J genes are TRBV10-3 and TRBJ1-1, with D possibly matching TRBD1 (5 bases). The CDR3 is CAIEQVMNTEAFF. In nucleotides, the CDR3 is TGTGCCATTGAACAGGTCATGAACACTGAAGCTTTCTTT.